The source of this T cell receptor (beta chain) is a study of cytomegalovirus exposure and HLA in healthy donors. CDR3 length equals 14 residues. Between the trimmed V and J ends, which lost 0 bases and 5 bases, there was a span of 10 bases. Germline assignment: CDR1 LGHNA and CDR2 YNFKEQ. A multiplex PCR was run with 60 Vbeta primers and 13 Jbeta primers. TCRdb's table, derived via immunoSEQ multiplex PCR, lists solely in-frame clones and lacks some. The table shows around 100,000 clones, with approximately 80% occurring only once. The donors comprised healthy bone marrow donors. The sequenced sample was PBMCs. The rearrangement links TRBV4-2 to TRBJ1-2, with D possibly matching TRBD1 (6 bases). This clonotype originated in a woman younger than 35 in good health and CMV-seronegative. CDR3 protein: CASSQEGGKYGYTF. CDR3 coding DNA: TGTGCCAGCAGCCAAGAAGGGGGAAAGTATGGCTACACCTTC.